The 30 T cell receptor beta chains below all came from one sample that was sequenced in a study of blood T cell repertoires in COVID-19. Profiled with immunoSEQ multiplex PCR; TCRdb holds only in-frame clones, not every one. The table shows about 170,000 clones, with approximately 84% occurring only once. The specimen sequenced was peripheral blood. These receptors came from a woman older than 75 with acute or convalescent COVID-19.

DNA for the CDR3: TGTGCCAGCAGGGGACTAGCGGGAAATGAGCAGTTCTTC. This translates into CASRGLAGNEQFF. V and J are TRBV6-5 and TRBJ2-1; 13 positions agree with TRBD2. V gave up 6 bases and J gave up 7 bases; unmatched junction bases: 0. This CDR3 has 13 amino acids. Germline CDR1 MNHEY, CDR2 SVGAGI.

Written as DNA, the CDR3 is TGCAGCGTGGTGGGAGGCGGGAGGGCGATCGTAAATGAGCAGTTCTTC. Protein product: CSVVGGGRAIVNEQFF. This chain joins TRBV29-1 and TRBJ2-1; 9 nucleotides line up with TRBD2. Per germline, CDR1 SQVTM and CDR2 ANQGSEA. The CDR3 contains 16 residues. Trimming cost V 6 bases and J 7 bases; bases outside gene matches: 16.

The chain joins TRBV29-1 to TRBJ1-1; D gene unclear. V dropped 4 bases and J dropped 4 bases, with 13 bases sitting between them. The germline V gene encodes CDR1 SQVTM and CDR2 ANQGSEA. The CDR3 length is 13 residues. The CDR3, as DNA: TGCAGCGTTGTCCGAGCCGGAGGCACTGAAGCTTTCTTT. It is translated as CSVVRAGGTEAFF.

V gene TRBV10-2 combines with J gene TRBJ1-3; 8 bases are a match to TRBD1. This CDR3 has 15 amino acids. J lost 2 bases, V lost 5 bases, and 5 bases had no gene match. Germline CDR1 is WSHSY and CDR2 is SAAADI. CDR3 residues: CASSTTGGTGNTIYF. The CDR3 DNA reads TGCGCCAGCAGTACTACAGGGGGGACTGGAAACACCATATATTTT.

The V gene is TRBV11-2, the J gene TRBJ2-4, with a possible D match to TRBD2 (6 bases). The ends were cut back, 5 bases at V and 0 bases at J, with 11 bases in the middle. This CDR3 region has 15 residues. Germline CDR1 SGHAT, CDR2 FQNNGV. The CDR3 loop reads CASSPGVLAKNIQYF. The CDR3 region has the DNA TGTGCCAGCAGCCCGGGAGTGCTAGCCAAAAACATTCAGTACTTC. The full variable domain, in which reference TRBV11-2 and TRBJ2-4 provide the parts outside the CDR3, is EAGVAQSPRYKIIEKRQSVAFWCNPISGHATLYWYQQILGQGPKLLIQFQNNGVVDDSQLPKDRFSAERLKGVDSTLKIQPAKLEDSAVYLCASSPGVLAKNIQYFGAGTRLSVL.

This chain's CDR3 is CAWSVPMLARETQYF. CDR3 in DNA: TGTGCCTGGAGTGTACCCATGCTAGCGCGGGAGACCCAGTACTTC. The rearrangement uses TRBV30 and TRBJ2-5; D might be TRBD2 (6 bases). Deletions cut 0 bases from V and 5 bases from J, with 16 bases between. The CDR3 is made up of 15 amino acids. CDR1 GTSNPN and CDR2 SVGIG come from the germline V gene (reference sequence).

The chain recombines TRBV7-6 with TRBJ2-1, with TRBD1 matching 8 bases. This CDR3 contains 13 residues. V shed 3 bases, J shed 10 bases, and the junction held 5 bases outside the gene matches. Germline CDR1 reads SGHVS; CDR2 reads FNYEAQ. This chain's CDR3 is CASSLPPGGEQFF. The CDR3 DNA follows: TGTGCCAGCAGCTTGCCCCCAGGGGGCGAGCAGTTCTTC.

The chain couples TRBV5-1 to TRBJ2-2; TRBD2 is a possible D gene (6 bases). The CDR3 has 15 residues. Trimming cost V 0 bases and J 2 bases, with 8 bases left between them. In germline, CDR1 is SGHRS, CDR2 YFSETQ. For the CDR3, the DNA is TGCGCCAGCAGCTTGGCCGGGGGAAACACCGGGGAGCTGTTTTTT. It specifies CASSLAGGNTGELFF.

The count of this clone is one. This chain uses TRBV7-9 with TRBJ1-6; maybe TRBD1 (6 bases). V gave up 3 bases and J gave up 5 bases, with 11 bases separating them. Looked up from germline, CDR1 is SEHNR and CDR2 is FQNEAQ (reference sequence). CDR3 length: 15 residues. The CDR3: CASSLGGRDNSPLHF. CDR3 nucleotides: TGTGCCAGCAGCTTGGGGGGGCGAGATAATTCACCCCTCCACTTT. The full variable domain, its missing parts supplied by reference TRBV7-9 and TRBJ1-6, is DTGVSQNPRHKITKRGQNVTFRCDPISEHNRLYWYRQTLGQGPEFLTYFQNEAQLEKSRLLSDRFSAERPKGSFSTLEIQRTEQGDSAMYLCASSLGGRDNSPLHFGNGTRLTVT.

The V call is TRBV6-1, the J call TRBJ2-1; 8 positions agree with TRBD2. V gave up 4 bases and J gave up 2 bases; unmatched junction bases: 7. This CDR3 comprises 16 residues. Germline loops: CDR1 MNHNS, CDR2 SASEGT. DNA for the CDR3: TGTGCCAGCAGTGCCTCCGGGACTAGAGCCTACAATGAGCAGTTCTTC. Translation gives CASSASGTRAYNEQFF.

The V gene is TRBV11-3, the J gene TRBJ1-1, with unresolved D. Germline CDR1 and CDR2: SGHNT and YENEEA. CDR3 length equals 13 residues. With 5 bases removed from V and 6 bases from J, the gap between germline ends came to 13 bases. CDR3 sequence (DNA): TGTGCCAGCAGCCTCGGGTTTGAATCTGAAGCTTTCTTT. This encodes CASSLGFESEAFF.

The chain recombines TRBV19 with TRBJ2-1; 8 nucleotides match TRBD2. The V gene's germline CDR1 is LNHDA and CDR2 SQIVND (reference sequence). CDR3 size: 16 residues. The junction had 10 bases not matched to a gene; V was cut back by 2 bases and J by 7 bases. CDR3 sequence reads: CASSIRASGRSNEQFF. The DNA for the CDR3 is TGTGCCAGTAGTATACGAGCCAGCGGGAGAAGTAATGAGCAGTTCTTC.

The table lists this clone with a few counts. V is TRBV29-1 and J is TRBJ1-1, with D possibly being TRBD1 (5 bases). This CDR3 is 11 amino acids long. The V and J ends lost 6 bases and 8 bases respectively, with 13 bases between them. Germline values: CDR1 SQVTM, CDR2 ANQGSEA. DNA of the CDR3: TGCAGCGTGGGCAGGGAGGGCGAAGCTTTCTTT. It codes for CSVGREGEAFF.

The J gene is TRBJ2-4, the V gene TRBV7-9; D unresolved. CDR1 and CDR2 from the germline V gene are SEHNR and FQNEAQ (reference sequence). The V gene lost 5 bases and the J gene lost 0 bases, with 11 bases spanning the gap. The CDR3 contains 15 residues. The CDR3 nucleotides read TGTGCCAGCAGCCCCCCCGCGGTAGCCAAAAACATTCAGTACTTC. It encodes CASSPPAVAKNIQYF.

The chain has TRBV5-4 and TRBJ2-3, with 9 bases matching TRBD2. The V gene end was trimmed by 0 bases and the J gene end by 5 bases; junction bases not matched to a gene: 7. Germline CDR1 is SGHNT and CDR2 is YYREEE (reference sequence). The CDR3 is 16 residues long. CDR3 sequence reads: CASSLGAGGLKDTQYF. As DNA, the CDR3 is TGTGCCAGCAGCTTGGGGGCGGGAGGGCTGAAAGATACGCAGTATTTT.

The V gene is TRBV29-1, the J gene TRBJ2-3, with TRBD1 matching over 9 bases. Germline V lookup: CDR1 SQVTM, CDR2 ANQGSEA. The CDR3 loop spans 15 amino acids. V was pared by 1 base and J by 1 base, with 3 bases of the junction left unmatched. The CDR3 region has the DNA TGCAGCGTTGAAGTCCGGACAGGGGGCACAGATACGCAGTATTTT. This sequence encodes CSVEVRTGGTDTQYF.

The chain combines TRBV4-1 with TRBJ1-4; D remains unclear. The V and J ends lost 3 bases and 4 bases respectively, with 18 bases between them. Per the germline V gene, CDR1 is MGHRA and CDR2 is YSYEKL. This CDR3 contains 17 residues. The CDR3 loop is CASSHTRTQSRNEKLFF. Written as DNA, the CDR3 is TGCGCCAGCAGCCATACGAGGACTCAATCCCGTAATGAAAAACTGTTTTTT.

This chain joins TRBV11-2 and TRBJ2-3; tentative D call: TRBD2 (6 bases). V lost 5 bases to trimming and J lost 4 bases, with 10 bases between them. The CDR3 is 13 amino acids. The germline CDR1 and CDR2 sequences are SGHAT and FQNNGV. The CDR3 region is CASSQWGADTQYF. DNA for the CDR3: TGTGCCAGCAGCCAGTGGGGGGCAGATACGCAGTATTTT.

This rearrangement joins TRBV6-6 to TRBJ1-2; 9 nucleotides match TRBD1. Unmatched junction bases numbered 13, after V lost 7 bases and J lost 7 bases. Germline loops: CDR1 MNHNY, CDR2 SVGAGI (reference sequence). The CDR3 is 15 residues long. CDR3 bases: TGTGCCAGCACCACGACCGGGACAGGGCCGGTTGGCTACACCTTC. It yields the protein CASTTTGTGPVGYTF.

This clone was detected a few times. V and J are TRBV5-4 and TRBJ1-2; 8 bases fit TRBD1. The junction had 10 bases not matched to a gene; V was cut back by 4 bases and J by 5 bases. Germline-derived CDR1 and CDR2 are SGHNT and YYREEE (reference sequence). The length of the CDR3 is 15 residues. The CDR3 region has the DNA TGTGCCAGCAGCCCCTCGTGGACAGGGACTTATGGCTACACCTTC. Translation gives CASSPSWTGTYGYTF.

This chain joins TRBV5-1 and TRBJ2-5; 8 bases map to TRBD2. With V trimmed by 0 bases and J by 1 base, 5 bases remained unmatched. This CDR3 spans 16 amino acids. Germline V gene data show CDR1 as SGHRS and CDR2 as YFSETQ. The CDR3 region has the DNA TGCGCCAGCAGCTTGGCCGCGGGAGGACTCCAAGAGACCCAGTACTTC. It codes for CASSLAAGGLQETQYF. The full variable domain, with the rest looked up from reference TRBV5-1 and TRBJ2-5, is KAGVTQTPRYLIKTRGQQVTLSCSPISGHRSVSWYQQTPGQGLQFLFEYFSETQRNKGNFPGRFSGRQFSNSRSEMNVSTLELGDSALYLCASSLAAGGLQETQYFGPGTRLLVL.

This chain connects TRBV7-9 to TRBJ2-1, with D possibly matching TRBD1 (6 bases). This CDR3 region has 15 residues. V shed 1 base and J shed 4 bases, with 11 bases lying between them. The germline gives CDR1 SEHNR, CDR2 FQNEAQ (reference sequence). DNA for the CDR3: TGTGCCAGCAGCTTAGGACAGGTCCCATACAATGAGCAGTTCTTC. Translating it yields CASSLGQVPYNEQFF.

V usage is TRBV5-1 and J usage is TRBJ2-3; 14 nucleotides line up with TRBD2. V was pared by 1 base and J by 7 bases, with 5 bases of the junction left unmatched. Germline V gives CDR1 SGHRS, CDR2 YFSETQ. The CDR3 runs 16 residues. This chain's CDR3 is CASSLLGTSGGHTQYF. The CDR3 DNA reads as TGCGCCAGCAGCTTGCTGGGGACTAGCGGGGGTCATACGCAGTATTTT.

This chain uses TRBV9 with TRBJ2-5; D is perhaps TRBD2 (5 bases). CDR1 is SGDLS and CDR2 is YYNGEE in the germline V gene. V dropped 0 bases and J dropped 9 bases, with 15 bases sitting between them. This CDR3 region has 14 residues. In DNA, the CDR3 is TGTGCCAGCAGCGTAGCCCCACTGGCCGGGGCCCAGTACTTC. This codes for CASSVAPLAGAQYF. Complete variable domain (other parts from reference TRBV9 and TRBJ2-5): DSGVTQTPKHLITATGQRVTLRCSPRSGDLSVYWYQQSLDQGLQFLIQYYNGEERAKGNILERFSAQQFPDLHSELNLSSLELGDSALYFCASSVAPLAGAQYFGPGTRLLVL.

The CDR3 is CASSLRGLAGGIEQFF. In DNA, the CDR3 is TGTGCCAGCAGTTTACGGGGACTAGCGGGAGGGATTGAGCAGTTCTTC. This chain joins TRBV27 and TRBJ2-1; 16 bases align to TRBD2. The germline V gene encodes CDR1 MNHEY and CDR2 SMNVEV (reference sequence). The CDR3 spans 16 residues. J was trimmed by 9 bases and V by 2 bases; bases with no gene match: 4.

The V call is TRBV7-6, the J call TRBJ2-7; D unresolved. Trimming stripped 4 bases from V and 6 bases from J, with 10 bases between. CDR3 length equals 12 residues. CDR1 is SGHVS, CDR2 FNYEAQ, per germline. The CDR3 DNA reads TGTGCCAGCAGCTGGGCCCTCGGCGAGCAGTACTTC. Protein sequence: CASSWALGEQYF.

The chain combines TRBV7-9 with TRBJ1-5; a possible D gene is TRBD1 (5 bases). Trimming shortened V by 5 bases and J by 3 bases, and 11 bases separated the two germline ends. Germline V gene lookup returns CDR1 SEHNR and CDR2 FQNEAQ (reference sequence). This CDR3 contains 14 residues. In DNA form, the CDR3 reads TGTGCCAGCAGCCCGCTGACAGTCAATCAGCCCCAGCATTTT. Its protein is CASSPLTVNQPQHF. Full variable domain (remainder filled in from reference TRBV7-9 and TRBJ1-5): DTGVSQNPRHKITKRGQNVTFRCDPISEHNRLYWYRQTLGQGPEFLTYFQNEAQLEKSRLLSDRFSAERPKGSFSTLEIQRTEQGDSAMYLCASSPLTVNQPQHFGDGTRLSIL.

The chain has TRBV2 and TRBJ2-3; 7 nucleotides agree with TRBD2. Germline-derived CDR1 and CDR2 are SNHLY and FYNNEI. CDR3 length: 14 residues. J was trimmed by 3 bases and V by 3 bases; bases with no gene match: 3. CDR3 DNA sequence: TGTGCCAGCAGTGATAGGGAGGGAACAGATACGCAGTATTTT. This codes for CASSDREGTDTQYF. Based on the CDR3 plus reference TRBV2 and TRBJ2-3, the full variable domain is EPEVTQTPSHQVTQMGQEVILRCVPISNHLYFYWYRQILGQKVEFLVSFYNNEISEKSEIFDDQFSVERPDGSNFTLKIRSTKLEDSAMYFCASSDREGTDTQYFGPGTRLTVL.

The chain links TRBV19 to TRBJ1-6; D unclear. This CDR3 is 14 amino acids long. The V end lost 5 bases, the J end lost 2 bases, and 7 bases lay between the germline ends. The germline CDR1 and CDR2 sequences are LNHDA and SQIVND (reference sequence). In DNA form, the CDR3 reads TGTGCCAGTAGTGTCACGGCCTATAATTCACCCCTCCACTTT. It specifies CASSVTAYNSPLHF.

The CDR3 DNA reads as TGTGCCAGTTCACAGGGAGAACAGCCCCAGCATTTT. Translation gives CASSQGEQPQHF. V usage is TRBV7-9 and J usage is TRBJ1-5, with a weak D call TRBD1 (6 bases). The germline V and J ends were trimmed by 9 bases and 7 bases, with 13 bases remaining between them. Germline V gives CDR1 SEHNR, CDR2 FQNEAQ (reference sequence). There are 12 residues in the CDR3. Combining the CDR3 with reference TRBV7-9 and TRBJ1-5 gives the whole variable domain DTGVSQNPRHKITKRGQNVTFRCDPISEHNRLYWYRQTLGQGPEFLTYFQNEAQLEKSRLLSDRFSAERPKGSFSTLEIQRTEQGDSAMYLCASSQGEQPQHFGDGTRLSIL.